A single sample gave rise to the 2 T cell receptor beta chains below, sequenced in a study of T cells in Graves' hyperthyroidism and ophthalmopathy. Authors of the study amplified TCR beta CDR3 regions from RNA transcripts. The HTBI primer set was used in a first-round RT-PCR of the TCR CDR3. Using its own MiXCR run on the multiplex PCR reads, TCRdb lists one record per CDR3 protein. Among 500,000 to 800,000 distinct CDR3 sequences, about 14% were seen once, and the ten largest hold approximately 12%. Material: blood. These TCRs come from a woman aged 45-65 years with Graves' ophthalmopathy.

In this sample, this clonotype turned up many times. The chain combines TRBV24-1 with TRBJ2-3; D assignment may be TRBD1 or TRBD2 (5 bases each). The germline V gene encodes CDR1 KGHDR and CDR2 SFDVKD. The CDR3 runs to 18 residues. V dropped 3 bases and J dropped 1 base, with 19 bases sitting between them. The CDR3 nucleotides are TGTGCCACCAGTGATCTACCGGGGACGGCCTTTCGCACAGATACGCAGTATTTT. Translating gives CATSDLPGTAFRTDTQYF.

This clonotype has ten or more counts. The V call is TRBV2, the J call TRBJ2-7; the match to TRBD2 covers 13 bases. The germline gives CDR1 SNHLY, CDR2 FYNNEI. This CDR3 has 15 amino acids. The trim removed 4 bases at V and 2 bases at J, leaving 2 bases unmatched. As DNA, the CDR3 is TGTGCCAGCAGTGGGACTAGCGGGAGTACCTACGAGCAGTACTTC. Protein sequence: CASSGTSGSTYEQYF.